The sequence of this TCR beta chain was determined in a study of T cells in Graves' hyperthyroidism and ophthalmopathy. Study as a whole: Specimen type is peripheral blood, collected at initial diagnosis prior to any treatment. Findings and limits, study-wide: Most clonotypes that expanded in the thyroid above 0.001 also showed up in blood. By a 13 V-J model, ophthalmopathy was set apart from stable hyperthyroidism.

This clonotype came up a few times. Its specificity is unknown. The CDR3 has 14 residues. V was cut by 3 bases and J by 4 bases, with 10 bases left in between. From germline, CDR1 is SEHNR and CDR2 FQNEAQ (reference sequence). RNA transcripts served as the template for amplifying TCR beta CDR3 regions. HTBI primers drove first-round RT-PCR of the TCR CDR3. TCRdb re-derived calls from the multiplex PCR reads in MiXCR, one entry per CDR3 protein. This table holds about 300,000 distinct CDR3 sequences, roughly 20% found once. Cells are PBMCs isolated from about 10 ml of fresh blood. Input material: blood. The chain uses TRBV7-9 and TRBJ1-5; a weak D match, TRBD1 (6 bases). The receptor comes from a man in his forties or fifties with Graves' ophthalmopathy. CDR3 sequence: CASSLWDTNQPQHF. In DNA, the CDR3 is TGTGCCAGCAGCTTGTGGGACACAAATCAGCCCCAGCATTTT.